This T cell receptor beta chain was retrieved from a study of blood T cell repertoires in COVID-19. On the study more broadly: Spain, Italy and the United States supplied samples that represented acute and convalescent COVID-19. Sources were T cells, B-cell-depleted T cells, or PBMCs; the material itself was cDNA or gDNA.

In the study's own analysis: Reference gene primers were amplified, and this amplification served to estimate nucleated cell counts. Data came from immunoSEQ multiplex PCR; TCRdb stores just in-frame clones and leaves some out. V, J and clone size are those of that table, while D and trimming were read from the DNA. Of about 58,000 clones listed, about 91% are singletons. Germline values: CDR1 SGHAT, CDR2 FQNNGV. The CDR3 contains 14 residues. V lost 1 base, J lost 2 bases, and 9 bases lay in between. This TCR came from a man between 45 and 60 years old with active COVID-19. V is TRBV11-2 and J is TRBJ2-7; D perhaps matches TRBD1 (5 bases). Sequencing was carried out using peripheral blood. The DNA of the CDR3 is TGTGCCAGCAGCTTAGGGGGCAGGGCCTACGAGCAGTACTTC. As protein: CASSLGGRAYEQYF.